These 5 T cell receptor beta chains originate from one sample sequenced in a study of high-grade serous ovarian cancer treatment subgroups. TCRdb's copy holds only in-frame clones and misses some; the assay was immunoSEQ multiplex PCR. The sample lists fewer than 35,000 clones; around 84% were seen once. Tumor tissue was taken before any definitive surgery or chemotherapy was given. Sequenced sample: tumor tissue. Receptors were obtained from a human donor with high-grade serous ovarian cancer.

The table lists this clone with a few counts. The chain employs TRBV5-4 and TRBJ2-1; D gene uncertain. In germline, CDR1 is SGHNT, CDR2 YYREEE (reference sequence). Trimming took 6 bases from V and 1 from J, leaving 11 bases between them. This CDR3 has 14 residues. The CDR3 reads CASNLMGSYNEQFF. The CDR3 DNA reads TGTGCCAGCAACTTAATGGGTTCCTACAATGAGCAGTTCTTC. The whole variable domain, filled in from reference TRBV5-4 and TRBJ2-1, reads ETGVTQSPTHLIKTRGQQVTLRCSSQSGHNTVSWYQQALGQGPQFIFQYYREEENGRGNFPPRFSGLQFPNYSSELNVNALELDDSALYLCASNLMGSYNEQFFGPGTRLTVL.

The chain combines TRBV20-1 with TRBJ1-1; no reliable D call. With 3 bases removed from V and 9 bases from J, the gap between germline ends came to 11 bases. This CDR3 is 11 amino acids long. The germline CDR1 and CDR2 sequences are DFQATT and SNEGSKA (reference sequence). The CDR3 is CSASPGAKAFF. The DNA of the CDR3 is TGCAGTGCTAGTCCAGGTGCTAAAGCTTTCTTT.

The CDR3 DNA sequence: TGTGCTAGTGGTTTGGAACGCGGTGAAGGGTACTACGAGCAGTACTTC. Translation: CASGLERGEGYYEQYF. The chain joins TRBV12-5 to TRBJ2-7; D ambiguous. V was cut by 1 base and J by 3 bases, with 16 bases left in between. The CDR3 runs to 16 residues. From germline, CDR1 is LGHNT and CDR2 FRNRAP.

J is TRBJ2-1 and V is TRBV19; TRBD2 agrees at 7 bases. Losses at the gene ends were 5 bases for V and 9 bases for J; bases not matched to a gene: 4. Per the germline V gene, CDR1 is LNHDA and CDR2 is SQIVND (reference sequence). The CDR3 loop spans 12 amino acids. CDR3 amino acids: CASSRGGVEQFF. CDR3 sequence (DNA): TGTGCCAGTAGTCGGGGAGGGGTTGAGCAGTTCTTC.

The chain has TRBV7-8 and TRBJ2-4; D gene uncertain. The CDR3 is 16 residues long. The V end was cut by 5 bases, the J end by 0 bases, with 14 bases between. The V gene's germline CDR1 is SGHVS and CDR2 FQNEAQ. CDR3 sequence (DNA): TGTGCCAGCAGCGGAAACCTTCGTTTAGCCAAAAACATTCAGTACTTC. This translates into CASSGNLRLAKNIQYF.